This entry features one TCR beta chain sequence. The sample comes from a study of long-term antiretroviral therapy in people with HIV. The V end lost 2 bases, the J end lost 2 bases, and 10 bases lay between the germline ends. Per the germline V gene, CDR1 is SGHTA and CDR2 is FQGNSA. This CDR3 is built from 14 residues. Runs used v3.0 of the immunoSEQ assay and were done at survey level. Assay used: immunoSEQ multiplex PCR; TCRdb lists only in-frame clones, some missing. This sample carries around 23,000 clones, 80% to 90% of them seen once, and the ten largest clones take roughly 9.3%. The rearrangement uses TRBV7-2 and TRBJ2-7; perhaps TRBD1 as D (6 bases). The clonotype comes from a man aged 50-59 years with HIV. The material was unsorted PBMCs, obtained 1.8 years before starting antiretroviral therapy. The CDR3 reads CASSLQQGPYEQYF. As DNA, the CDR3 is TGTGCCAGCAGCTTACAACAGGGCCCCTACGAGCAGTACTTC.